The 4 T cell receptor beta chains below were found in one sample sequenced in a study of T cell clonality in common variable immunodeficiency. Sequencing was performed with immunoSEQ multiplex PCR; in TCRdb, only in-frame clones are kept and a portion is missing. The sample is made up of fewer than 75,000 clones, none counted only once. Sequencing input: peripheral blood mononuclear cells. These receptors all stem from a person aged 18-70 years in good health.

This clone was observed at least ten times. The read ends 3 residues shy of where the CDR3 ends; the end is completed using the germline J gene. The chain joins TRBV13 to TRBJ1-2; TRBD1 matches 8 bases. The germline gives CDR1 PRHDT, CDR2 FYEKMQ (reference sequence). The V and J ends lost 5 bases and 7 bases, in that order; junction bases with no gene match: 6. The CDR3 runs to 13 residues. The CDR3 is CASSQDRVSGYTF. The CDR3 DNA, read in part, is TGTGCCAGCAGCCAGGACAGGGTCAGTGGC.

This clone was found many times. The read is 3 residues too short to cover the CDR3 end, so that end is filled in from the germline J gene. The chain recombines TRBV10-1 with TRBJ2-5; 8 nucleotides line up with TRBD1. Germline CDR1 is WNHNN and CDR2 is SYGVQD (reference sequence). J was trimmed by 4 bases and V by 0 bases; bases with no gene match: 19. This CDR3 comprises 20 residues. The covered CDR3 bases are TGCGCCAGCAGTGAGTCGGAGACAGGAGCCGGTATGACAGGGGTAGAGACC. Protein product: CASSESETGAGMTGVET. The CDR3 reads in full as CASSESETGAGMTGVETQYF.

This clone has ten or more counts. The DNA ends 3 residues before the CDR3 does, and the rest of the CDR3 is filled in from the germline J gene. The chain joins TRBV4-1 to TRBJ1-4, with D unclear. The CDR3 is 15 residues long. Trimming shortened V by 1 base and J by 8 bases, and 14 bases separated the two germline ends. In germline, CDR1 is MGHRA, CDR2 YSYEKL. The CDR3 sequence is CASSQGSRVNEKLFF. The sequenced CDR3 bases are TGCGCCAGCAGCCAAGGGTCAAGGGTAAACGAAAAA.

This clone was counted a few times. The CDR3 goes on 3 residues after the read ends, and that part is filled in from the germline J gene. The chain couples TRBV5-1 to TRBJ2-3, with 7 bases lining up with TRBD2. The CDR3 totals 16 residues. Unmatched junction bases numbered 9, after V lost 1 base and J lost 4 bases. CDR1 is SGHRS, CDR2 YFSETQ, per germline. The CDR3 region is CASSLSPAGEADTQYF. CDR3 DNA, as far as it was read: TGCGCCAGCAGCTTGTCTCCTGCGGGAGAGGCAGATACG.